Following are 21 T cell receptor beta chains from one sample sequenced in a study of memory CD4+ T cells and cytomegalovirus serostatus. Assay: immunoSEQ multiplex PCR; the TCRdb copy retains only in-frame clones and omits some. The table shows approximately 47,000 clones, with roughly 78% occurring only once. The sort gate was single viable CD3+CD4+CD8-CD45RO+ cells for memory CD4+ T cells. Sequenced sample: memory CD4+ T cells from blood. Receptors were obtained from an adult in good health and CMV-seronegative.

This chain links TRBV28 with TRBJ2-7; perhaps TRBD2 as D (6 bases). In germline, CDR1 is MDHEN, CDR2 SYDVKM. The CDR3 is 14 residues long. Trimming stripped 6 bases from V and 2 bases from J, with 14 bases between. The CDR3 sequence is CASSHGDSPYEQYF. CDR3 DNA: TGTGCCAGCAGCCACGGGGACTCGCCCTACGAGCAGTACTTC.

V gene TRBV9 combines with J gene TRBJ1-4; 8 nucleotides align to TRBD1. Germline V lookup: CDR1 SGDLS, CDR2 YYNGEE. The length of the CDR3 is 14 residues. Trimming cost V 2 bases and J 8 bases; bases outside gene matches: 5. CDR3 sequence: CASSVRGRGEKLFF. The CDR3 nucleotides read TGTGCCAGCAGCGTCAGGGGGCGCGGAGAAAAACTGTTTTTT. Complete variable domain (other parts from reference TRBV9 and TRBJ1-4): DSGVTQTPKHLITATGQRVTLRCSPRSGDLSVYWYQQSLDQGLQFLIQYYNGEERAKGNILERFSAQQFPDLHSELNLSSLELGDSALYFCASSVRGRGEKLFFGSGTQLSVL.

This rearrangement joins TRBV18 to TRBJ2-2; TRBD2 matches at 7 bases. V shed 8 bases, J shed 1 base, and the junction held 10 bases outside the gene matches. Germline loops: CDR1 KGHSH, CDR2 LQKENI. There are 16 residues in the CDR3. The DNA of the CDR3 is TGTGCCAGCGAGGGCGCTAGCGGCCGGAACACCGGGGAGCTGTTTTTT. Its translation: CASEGASGRNTGELFF.

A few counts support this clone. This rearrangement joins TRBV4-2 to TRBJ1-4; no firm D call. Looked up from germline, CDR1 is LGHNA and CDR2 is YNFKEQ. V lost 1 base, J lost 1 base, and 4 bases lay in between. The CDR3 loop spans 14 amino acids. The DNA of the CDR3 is TGTGCCAGCAGCCAAGGGGGAACTAATGAAAAACTGTTTTTT. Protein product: CASSQGGTNEKLFF.

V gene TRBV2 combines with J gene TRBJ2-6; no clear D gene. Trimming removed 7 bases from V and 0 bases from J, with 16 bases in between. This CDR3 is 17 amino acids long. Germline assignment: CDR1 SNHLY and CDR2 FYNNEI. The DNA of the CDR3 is TGTGCCAGCACCCCTCGGTGGAGTAGCTCTGGGGCCAACGTCCTGACTTTC. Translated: CASTPRWSSSGANVLTF.

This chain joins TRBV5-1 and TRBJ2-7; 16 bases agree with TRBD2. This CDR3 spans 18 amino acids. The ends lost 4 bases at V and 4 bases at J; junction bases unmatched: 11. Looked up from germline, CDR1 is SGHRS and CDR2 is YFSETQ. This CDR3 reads CASSLGTSGRANAYEQYF. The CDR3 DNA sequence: TGCGCCAGCAGCCTAGGGACTAGCGGGAGGGCCAATGCGTACGAGCAGTACTTC.

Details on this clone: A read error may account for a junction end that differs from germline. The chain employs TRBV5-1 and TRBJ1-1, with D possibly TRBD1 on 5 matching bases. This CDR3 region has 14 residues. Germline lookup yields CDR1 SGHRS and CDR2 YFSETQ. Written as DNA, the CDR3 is TGCGCCAGCAGTTTGGGGCAGATGAACACTGAAGCTTTCTTT. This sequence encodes CASSLGQMNTEAFF.

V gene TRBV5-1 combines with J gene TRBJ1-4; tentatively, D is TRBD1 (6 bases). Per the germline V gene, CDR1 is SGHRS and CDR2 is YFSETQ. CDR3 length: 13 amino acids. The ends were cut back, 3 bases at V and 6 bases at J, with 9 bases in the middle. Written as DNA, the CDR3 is TGCGCCAGCAGCTCGAGGACAGATGAAAAACTGTTTTTT. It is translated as CASSSRTDEKLFF.

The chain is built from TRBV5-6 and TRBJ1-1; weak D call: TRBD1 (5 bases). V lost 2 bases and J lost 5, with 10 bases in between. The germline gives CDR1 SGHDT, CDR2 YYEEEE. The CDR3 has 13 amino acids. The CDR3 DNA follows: TGTGCCAGCAGCTTCTCAGGGATGACTGAAGCTTTCTTT. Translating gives CASSFSGMTEAFF.

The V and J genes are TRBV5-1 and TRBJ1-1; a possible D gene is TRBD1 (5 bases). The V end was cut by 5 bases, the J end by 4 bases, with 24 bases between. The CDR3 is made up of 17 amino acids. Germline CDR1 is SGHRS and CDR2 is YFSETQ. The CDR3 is CASRPISGTGERTEAFF. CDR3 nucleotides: TGCGCCAGCAGGCCGATTTCGGGGACGGGGGAACGCACTGAAGCTTTCTTT. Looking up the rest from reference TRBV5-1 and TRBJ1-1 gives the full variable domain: KAGVTQTPRYLIKTRGQQVTLSCSPISGHRSVSWYQQTPGQGLQFLFEYFSETQRNKGNFPGRFSGRQFSNSRSEMNVSTLELGDSALYLCASRPISGTGERTEAFFGQGTRLTVV.

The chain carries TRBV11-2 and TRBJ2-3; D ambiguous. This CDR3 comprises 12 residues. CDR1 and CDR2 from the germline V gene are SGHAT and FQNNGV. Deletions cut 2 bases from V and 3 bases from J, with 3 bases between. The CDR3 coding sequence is TGTGCCAGCAGCTTATGGACAGATACGCAGTATTTT. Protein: CASSLWTDTQYF.

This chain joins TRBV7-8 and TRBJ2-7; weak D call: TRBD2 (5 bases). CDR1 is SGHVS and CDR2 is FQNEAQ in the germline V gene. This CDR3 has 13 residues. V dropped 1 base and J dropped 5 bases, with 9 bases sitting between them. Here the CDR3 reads CASSLGRWDEQYF. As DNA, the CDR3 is TGTGCCAGCAGCTTAGGGAGGTGGGACGAGCAGTACTTC.

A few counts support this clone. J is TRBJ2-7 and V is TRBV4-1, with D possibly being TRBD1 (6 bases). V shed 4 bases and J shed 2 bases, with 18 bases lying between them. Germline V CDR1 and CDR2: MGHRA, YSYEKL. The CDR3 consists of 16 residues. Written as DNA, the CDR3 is TGCGCCAGCAGCCCTCGGCCCTACAGGGCCACCTACGAGCAGTACTTC. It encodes CASSPRPYRATYEQYF.

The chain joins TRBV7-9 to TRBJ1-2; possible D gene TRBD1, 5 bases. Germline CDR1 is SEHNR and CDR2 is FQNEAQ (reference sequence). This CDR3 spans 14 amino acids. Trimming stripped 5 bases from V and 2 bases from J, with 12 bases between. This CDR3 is CASSQVGANYGYTF. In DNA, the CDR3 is TGTGCCAGCAGCCAGGTCGGGGCAAACTATGGCTACACCTTC.

CDR3 sequence reads: CASSIDLPDQPQHF. In nucleotides, the CDR3 is TGTGCCAGTAGTATAGATCTTCCGGATCAGCCCCAGCATTTT. The V call is TRBV19, the J call TRBJ1-5; no clear D. Germline CDR1 is LNHDA and CDR2 is SQIVND (reference sequence). The germline V and J ends were trimmed by 0 bases and 5 bases, with 8 bases remaining between them. The CDR3 loop spans 14 amino acids.

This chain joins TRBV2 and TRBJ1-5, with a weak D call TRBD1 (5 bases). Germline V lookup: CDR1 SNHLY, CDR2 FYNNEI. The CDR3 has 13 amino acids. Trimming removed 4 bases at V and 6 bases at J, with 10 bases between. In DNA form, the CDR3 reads TGTGCCAGCAGTGCGGGGGGTACTCAGCCCCAGCATTTT. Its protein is CASSAGGTQPQHF.

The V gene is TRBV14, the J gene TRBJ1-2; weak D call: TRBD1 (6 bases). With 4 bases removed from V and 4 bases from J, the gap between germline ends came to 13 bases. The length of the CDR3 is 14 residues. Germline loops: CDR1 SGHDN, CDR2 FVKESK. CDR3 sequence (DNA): TGTGCCAGCAGCCCCTTAGGGGGGCTCTATGGCTACACCTTC. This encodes CASSPLGGLYGYTF.

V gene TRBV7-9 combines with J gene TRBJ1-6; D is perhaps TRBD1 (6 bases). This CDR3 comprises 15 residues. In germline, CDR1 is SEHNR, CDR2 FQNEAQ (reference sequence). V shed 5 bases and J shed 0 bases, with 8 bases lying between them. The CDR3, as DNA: TGTGCCAGCAGCCAGGGGAGCTCCTATAATTCACCCCTCCACTTT. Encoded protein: CASSQGSSYNSPLHF.

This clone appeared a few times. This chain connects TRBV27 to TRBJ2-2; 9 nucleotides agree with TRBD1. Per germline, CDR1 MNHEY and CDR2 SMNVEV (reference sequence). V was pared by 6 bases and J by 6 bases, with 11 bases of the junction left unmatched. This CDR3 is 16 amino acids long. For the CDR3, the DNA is TGTGCCAGCAGCTGGGGACAGGGTGGTAGGGCCGGGGAGCTGTTTTTT. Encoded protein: CASSWGQGGRAGELFF.

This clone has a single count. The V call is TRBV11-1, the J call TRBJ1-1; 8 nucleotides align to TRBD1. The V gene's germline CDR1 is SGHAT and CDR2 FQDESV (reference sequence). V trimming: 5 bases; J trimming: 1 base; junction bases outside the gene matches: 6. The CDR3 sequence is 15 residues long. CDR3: CASSNPGTGNTEAFF. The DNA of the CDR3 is TGTGCCAGCAGCAACCCCGGGACAGGGAACACTGAAGCTTTCTTT.

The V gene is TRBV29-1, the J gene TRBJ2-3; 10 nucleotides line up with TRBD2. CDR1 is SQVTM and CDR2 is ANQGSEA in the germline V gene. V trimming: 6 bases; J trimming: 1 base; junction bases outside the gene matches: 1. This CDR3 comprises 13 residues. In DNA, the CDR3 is TGCAGCGTGGGGACTAGCGGCACAGATACGCAGTATTTT. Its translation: CSVGTSGTDTQYF.